Listed here is a single T cell receptor beta chain. Its antigen is not known. CDR1 LNHNV and CDR2 YYDKDF come from the germline V gene (reference sequence). With 10 bases clipped from V and 7 bases from J, the junction kept 9 bases outside the gene matches. The CDR3 covers 12 residues. The sample originates from a study of T cell responses to AZD1222 COVID-19 vaccine. Sequencing was performed with immunoSEQ multiplex PCR; in TCRdb, only in-frame clones are kept and a portion is missing. The data contain 130,000 to 150,000 clones, roughly 88% of them singletons. General study results and limits: At study baseline, merely several AZD1222 recipients were seropositive. Once two AZD1222 doses were given, Spike-specific TCR breadth and depth went up. After the peak T cell response, and only then, were repertoires sampled.

The origin of this receptor is an adult who received the MenACWY meningococcal vaccine as a control. This rearrangement joins TRBV15 to TRBJ1-2; 7 positions agree with TRBD1. The sample was peripheral blood, taken 28 days after the second dose of the MenACWY control vaccine. Here the CDR3 reads CARKGGAGGYTF. The CDR3 coding sequence is TGTGCCAGGAAAGGGGGCGCCGGTGGCTACACCTTC. Using reference TRBV15 and TRBJ1-2 for the parts outside the CDR3, the full variable domain is DAMVIQNPRYQVTQFGKPVTLSCSQTLNHNVMYWYQQKSSQAPKLLFHYYDKDFNNEADTPDNFQSRRPNTSFCFLDIRSPGLGDTAMYLCARKGGAGGYTFGSGTRLTVV.